This TCR beta chain comes out of a study of T cells in Graves' hyperthyroidism and ophthalmopathy. Overall study context: Pretreatment peripheral blood was obtained at initial diagnosis. Study-wide points: Classification by a 13 V-J model distinguished ophthalmopathy from stable hyperthyroidism.

Graves' hyperthyroidism was deemed stable absent ophthalmopathy progression within 18 months. Researchers barred patients who had uncontrolled infection, other autoimmune disease, pregnancy or lactation. TCR beta CDR3 regions were amplified from RNA transcripts. Researchers ran a first-round RT-PCR on the TCR CDR3 using the HTBI primer set. TCRdb used MiXCR to reprocess the multiplex PCR reads, holding one entry per CDR3 protein. Of 350,000 or so distinct CDR3 sequences in the sample, over 20% are singletons; the top ten hold 50%. A few counts support this clonotype. Its antigen is undetermined. Trimming cost V 3 bases and J 0 bases, with 13 bases left between them. Germline CDR1 SGDLS, CDR2 YYNGEE. This CDR3 has 16 amino acids.

The sample comprised blood. The clonotype comes from a woman aged 45-65 years with Graves' hyperthyroidism. This sequence joins TRBV9 and TRBJ1-3; D is perhaps TRBD1 (5 bases). The CDR3 here is CASSAERGSSGNTIYF. CDR3 nucleotide sequence: TGTGCCAGCAGCGCGGAGCGGGGGAGCTCTGGAAACACCATATATTTT.